Listed below are T cell receptor beta chains from one sample, sequenced in a study of blood T cell repertoires in COVID-19. Profiled with immunoSEQ multiplex PCR; TCRdb holds only in-frame clones, not every one. The sample carries approximately 400,000 clones, over 65% recorded once. The sample was peripheral blood. The receptor source for this set is a human donor with acute or convalescent COVID-19. The donor label of this sample is uncertain. The conserved cysteine and the conserved F or W are not part of the CDR3 here.

TRBV5-1 | ASSSIARVLNTGELF
TRBV5-1 | ASSAQGGEAF
TRBV18 | ASSPPPDTGELF
TRBV5-1 | ASSLDVGEAYGYT
TRBV30 | ALQRQGLSPLH
TRBV18 | ASSPDLISGRNEELF
TRBV30 | AWSKGQAYEQY
TRBV10-3 | AISDRDRAANEQF
TRBV4-1 | ASSPQQGGTGNTIY
TRBV18 | ASSTTGTASYEQY
TRBV2 | ASSEQNYGYT
TRBV9 | ASSVGFGNSGNTIY
TRBV7-9 | ASSIYGQGAPGTEAF
TRBV5-5 | ASSILPDTTGELF
TRBV3-1/TRBV3-2 | ASSRGTGANTEAF
TRBV6-6 | ASREGQNTEAF
TRBV28 | ASSLLSGNNGYT